This passage covers 9 T cell receptor beta chains from one sample sequenced in a study of beta chain features in type 1 diabetes. Study results and limitations: Shortening of TCRB CDR3s, moderate but significant, appeared in all four CD4+ subsets of Type 1 diabetes patients.

Expressed TCRB transcripts were sequenced, since all the RNA that had been isolated was reverse transcribed. Here immunoSEQ multiplex PCR was the method, and the copy in TCRdb shows in-frame clones only, minus some. Here the sample spans about 240,000 clones, roughly 14% being singletons. No antigen is known for these receptors. Specimen: naive CD4+ T cells from blood. Receptors were obtained from a man in his thirties or forties with type 1 diabetes.

The chain combines TRBV27 with TRBJ2-5, with D tentatively TRBD1 (5 bases). V was clipped by 4 bases and J by 6 bases, with 15 bases between them. The CDR3 totals 14 residues. The V gene's germline CDR1 is MNHEY and CDR2 SMNVEV (reference sequence). The CDR3 bases are TGTGCCAGCAGTTACACAGGTACCAGACAGACCCAGTACTTC. Encoded protein: CASSYTGTRQTQYF.

The CDR3, as DNA: TGTGCCAGTAGTAGGTCCCGGGACAGGAACAATCAGCCCCAGCATTTT. It yields the protein CASSRSRDRNNQPQHF. The chain combines TRBV19 with TRBJ1-5; 8 bases align to TRBD1. Germline V gene sequence: CDR1 LNHDA, CDR2 SQIVND (reference sequence). The V segment lost 4 bases and the J segment 3 bases; nucleotides outside the gene matches: 8. The CDR3 covers 16 residues.

The chain combines TRBV7-9 with TRBJ2-7; D may be TRBD1 (5 bases). Germline loops: CDR1 SEHNR, CDR2 FQNEAQ (reference sequence). This CDR3 has 14 amino acids. The V end lost 1 base, the J end lost 5 bases, and 12 bases lay between the germline ends. The CDR3: CASSLGAGPDEQYF. The CDR3 DNA sequence: TGTGCCAGCAGCTTAGGAGCAGGGCCGGACGAGCAGTACTTC.

The chain is built from TRBV6-5 and TRBJ2-7; a weak D match, TRBD2 (7 bases). The CDR3 has 15 residues. From germline, CDR1 is MNHEY and CDR2 SVGAGI. The V gene lost 0 bases and the J gene lost 2 bases, with 11 bases spanning the gap. CDR3 protein: CASSYSGGEPYEQYF. DNA of the CDR3: TGTGCCAGCAGTTACTCAGGGGGGGAACCCTACGAGCAGTACTTC.

CDR3 nucleotide sequence: TGTGCCAGCAGCGTAACACAGACGGACACCATATATTTT. This codes for CASSVTQTDTIYF. The rearrangement links TRBV9 to TRBJ1-3, with no clear D. This CDR3 has 13 amino acids. Germline-derived CDR1 and CDR2 are SGDLS and YYNGEE. Trimming left V 1 base short and J 8 bases short, with 10 bases between.

This clone was seen only a few times. V usage is TRBV10-2 and J usage is TRBJ2-2; no reliable D call. CDR3 length: 13 residues. CDR1 WSHSY and CDR2 SAAADI come from the germline V gene. Trimming took 2 bases from V and 3 from J, leaving 4 bases between them. Written as DNA, the CDR3 is TGCGCCAGCAGTGAGCAGTACACCGGGGAGCTGTTTTTT. Protein product: CASSEQYTGELFF.

This clone has only a few counts. V usage is TRBV23-1 and J usage is TRBJ2-7, with TRBD2 identical over 7 bases. TRBV23-1 is filed as an ORF, its function uncertain. This CDR3 has 16 residues. Trimming took 5 bases from V and 2 from J; bases not matched to a gene: 12. This CDR3 reads CASSGTPGRATYEQYF. The DNA of the CDR3 is TGCGCCAGCAGTGGCACCCCTGGGAGGGCCACCTACGAGCAGTACTTC.

The rearrangement uses TRBV5-1 and TRBJ1-5, with unresolved D. Germline V gene data show CDR1 as SGHRS and CDR2 as YFSETQ. The CDR3 runs to 14 residues. V was clipped by 0 bases and J by 6 bases, with 10 bases between them. In DNA, the CDR3 is TGCGCCAGCAGCTTGGACCAGTTCAGTCAGCCCCAGCATTTT. Its protein is CASSLDQFSQPQHF.

This rearrangement joins TRBV28 to TRBJ2-5; weak D call: TRBD1 (5 bases). CDR3 length: 13 residues. V shed 6 bases and J shed 3 bases, with 11 bases lying between them. Germline CDR1 MDHEN, CDR2 SYDVKM. This CDR3 is CASREGAEETQYF. CDR3 coding DNA: TGTGCCAGCAGGGAAGGGGCTGAAGAGACCCAGTACTTC.